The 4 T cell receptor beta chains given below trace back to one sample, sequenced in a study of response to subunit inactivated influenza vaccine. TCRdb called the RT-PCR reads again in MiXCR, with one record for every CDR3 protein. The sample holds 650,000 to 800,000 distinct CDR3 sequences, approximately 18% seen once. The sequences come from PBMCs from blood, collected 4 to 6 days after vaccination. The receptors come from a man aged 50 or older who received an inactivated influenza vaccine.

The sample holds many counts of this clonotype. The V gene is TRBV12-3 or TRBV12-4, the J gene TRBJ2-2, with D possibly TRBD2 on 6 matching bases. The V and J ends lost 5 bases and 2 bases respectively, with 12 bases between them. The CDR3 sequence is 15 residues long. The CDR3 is CASSPRGANTGELFF. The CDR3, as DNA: TGTGCCAGCAGTCCCCGCGGGGCTAACACCGGGGAGCTGTTTTTT.

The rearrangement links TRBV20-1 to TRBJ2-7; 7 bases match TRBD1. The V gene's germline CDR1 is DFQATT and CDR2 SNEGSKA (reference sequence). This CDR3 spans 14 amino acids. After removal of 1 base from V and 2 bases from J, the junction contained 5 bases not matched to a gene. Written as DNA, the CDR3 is TGCAGTGCTAGAGGGGGACAGACCGCCTACGAGCAGTACTTC. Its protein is CSARGGQTAYEQYF.

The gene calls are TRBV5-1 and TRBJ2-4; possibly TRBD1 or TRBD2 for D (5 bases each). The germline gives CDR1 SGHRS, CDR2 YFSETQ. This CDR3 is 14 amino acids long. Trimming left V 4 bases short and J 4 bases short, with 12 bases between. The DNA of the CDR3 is TGCGCCAGCAGCACTGGGACGGTAAAAAACATTCAGTACTTC. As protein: CASSTGTVKNIQYF.

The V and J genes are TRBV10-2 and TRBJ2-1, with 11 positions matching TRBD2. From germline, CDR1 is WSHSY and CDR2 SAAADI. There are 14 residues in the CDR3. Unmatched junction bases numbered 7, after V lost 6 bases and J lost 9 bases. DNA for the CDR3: TGCGCCAGCAGGGCTAGCGGGAGGATTAGTGAGCAGTTCTTC. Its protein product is CASRASGRISEQFF.